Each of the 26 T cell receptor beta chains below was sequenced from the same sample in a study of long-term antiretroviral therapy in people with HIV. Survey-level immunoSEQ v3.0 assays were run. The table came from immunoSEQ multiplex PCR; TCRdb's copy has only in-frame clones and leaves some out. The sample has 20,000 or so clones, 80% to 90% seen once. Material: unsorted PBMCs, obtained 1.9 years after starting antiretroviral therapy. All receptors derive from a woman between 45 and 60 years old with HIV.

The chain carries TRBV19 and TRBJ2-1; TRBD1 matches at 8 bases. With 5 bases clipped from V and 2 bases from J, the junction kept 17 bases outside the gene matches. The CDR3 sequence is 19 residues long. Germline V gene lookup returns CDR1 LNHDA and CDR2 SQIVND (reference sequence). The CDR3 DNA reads TGTGCCAGTAGTTCACCTCGATCCTCAGGGGGCGTCGCCTACAATGAGCAGTTCTTC. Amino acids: CASSSPRSSGGVAYNEQFF. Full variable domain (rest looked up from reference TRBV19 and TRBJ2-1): DGGITQSPKYLFRKEGQNVTLSCEQNLNHDAMYWYRQDPGQGLRLIYYSQIVNDFQKGDIAEGYSVSREKKESFPLTVTSAQKNPTAFYLCASSSPRSSGGVAYNEQFFGPGTRLTVL.

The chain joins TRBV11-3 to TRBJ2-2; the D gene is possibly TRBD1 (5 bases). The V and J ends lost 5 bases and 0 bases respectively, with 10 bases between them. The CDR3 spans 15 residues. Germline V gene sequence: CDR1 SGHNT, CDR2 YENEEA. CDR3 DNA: TGTGCCAGCAGCGCAGGGTTCGCGAACACCGGGGAGCTGTTTTTT. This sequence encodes CASSAGFANTGELFF.

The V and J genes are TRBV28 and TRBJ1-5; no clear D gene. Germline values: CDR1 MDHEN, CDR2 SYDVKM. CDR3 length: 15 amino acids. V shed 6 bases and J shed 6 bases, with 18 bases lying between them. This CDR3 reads CASSLPRTQAQPQHF. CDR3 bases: TGTGCCAGCAGCCTTCCCCGGACTCAGGCTCAGCCCCAGCATTTT.

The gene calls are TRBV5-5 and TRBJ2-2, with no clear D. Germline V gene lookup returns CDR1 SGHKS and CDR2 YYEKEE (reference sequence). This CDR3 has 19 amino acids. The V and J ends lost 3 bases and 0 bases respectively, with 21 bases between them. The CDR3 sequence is CASSSAEAWSPTNTGELFF. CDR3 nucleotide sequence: TGTGCCAGCAGCTCGGCAGAGGCGTGGTCGCCTACGAACACCGGGGAGCTGTTTTTT.

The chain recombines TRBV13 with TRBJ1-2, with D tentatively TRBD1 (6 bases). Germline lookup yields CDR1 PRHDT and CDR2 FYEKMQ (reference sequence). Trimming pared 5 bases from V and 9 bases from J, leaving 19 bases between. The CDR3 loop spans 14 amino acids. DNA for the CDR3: TGTGCCAGCAGCCCCCAGGGGTGGGGGCGAAGCTACACCTTC. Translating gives CASSPQGWGRSYTF. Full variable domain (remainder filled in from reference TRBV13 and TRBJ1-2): AAGVIQSPRHLIKEKRETATLKCYPIPRHDTVYWYQQGPGQDPQFLISFYEKMQSDKGSIPDRFSAQQFSDYHSELNMSSLELGDSALYFCASSPQGWGRSYTFGSGTRLTVV.

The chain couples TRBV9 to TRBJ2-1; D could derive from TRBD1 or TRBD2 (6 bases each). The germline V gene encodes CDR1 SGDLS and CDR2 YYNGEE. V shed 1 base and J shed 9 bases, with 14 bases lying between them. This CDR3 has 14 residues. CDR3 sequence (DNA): TGTGCCAGCAGCGTAACCGGGGGCCGCCTTGAGCAGTTCTTC. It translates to CASSVTGGRLEQFF.

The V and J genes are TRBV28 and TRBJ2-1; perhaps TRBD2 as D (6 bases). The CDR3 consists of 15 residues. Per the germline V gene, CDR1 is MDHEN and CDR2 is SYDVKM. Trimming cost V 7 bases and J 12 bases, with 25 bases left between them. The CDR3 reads CASIRDGLRGNGQFF. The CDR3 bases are TGTGCCAGCATCCGGGACGGACTACGGGGAAACGGGCAGTTCTTC.

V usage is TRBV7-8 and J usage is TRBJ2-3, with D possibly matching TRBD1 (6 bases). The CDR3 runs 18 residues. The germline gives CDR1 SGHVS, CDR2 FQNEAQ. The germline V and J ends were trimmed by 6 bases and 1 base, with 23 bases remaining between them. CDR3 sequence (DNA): TGTGCCAGCAGACCTGGCCTCTTAGGGGGTTTAGGCACAGATACGCAGTATTTT. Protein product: CASRPGLLGGLGTDTQYF.

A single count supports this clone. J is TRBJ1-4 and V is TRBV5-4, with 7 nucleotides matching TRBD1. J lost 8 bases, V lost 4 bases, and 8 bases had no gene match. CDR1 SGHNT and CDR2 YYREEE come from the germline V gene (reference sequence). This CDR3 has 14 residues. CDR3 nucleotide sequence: TGTGCCAGCAGCCCGGGGACAGTTTCGGAAAAACTGTTTTTT. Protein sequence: CASSPGTVSEKLFF.

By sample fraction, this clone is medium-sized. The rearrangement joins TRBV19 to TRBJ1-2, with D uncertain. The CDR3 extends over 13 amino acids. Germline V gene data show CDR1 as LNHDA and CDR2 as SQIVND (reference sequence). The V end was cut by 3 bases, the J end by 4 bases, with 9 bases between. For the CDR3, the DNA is TGTGCCAGTAGTATCGTGTTAAGCTATGGCTACACCTTC. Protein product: CASSIVLSYGYTF.

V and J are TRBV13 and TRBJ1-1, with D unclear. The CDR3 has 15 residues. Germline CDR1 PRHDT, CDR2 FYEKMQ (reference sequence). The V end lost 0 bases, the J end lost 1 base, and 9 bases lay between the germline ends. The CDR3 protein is CASSLGPWGNTEAFF. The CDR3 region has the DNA TGTGCCAGCAGCTTAGGCCCTTGGGGGAACACTGAAGCTTTCTTT.

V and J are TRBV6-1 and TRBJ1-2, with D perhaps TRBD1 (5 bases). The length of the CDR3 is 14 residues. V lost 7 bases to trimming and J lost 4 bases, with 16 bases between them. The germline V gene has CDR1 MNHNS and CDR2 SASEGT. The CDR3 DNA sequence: TGTGCCAGCAACGAAATCGGGGGACGCTATGGCTACACCTTC. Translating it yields CASNEIGGRYGYTF.

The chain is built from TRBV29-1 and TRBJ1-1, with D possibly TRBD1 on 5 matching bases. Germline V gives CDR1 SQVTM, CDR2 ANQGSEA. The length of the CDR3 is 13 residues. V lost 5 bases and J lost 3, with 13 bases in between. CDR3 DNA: TGCAGCGTTCTGGCCCGGGGGGACACTGAAGCTTTCTTT. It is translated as CSVLARGDTEAFF.

CDR3 region: CASSQDEQRESPLHF. CDR3 nucleotide sequence: TGTGCCAGCAGCCAAGATGAACAGCGAGAGTCACCCCTCCACTTT. The V gene is TRBV4-2, the J gene TRBJ1-6; D unresolved. Germline V gene lookup returns CDR1 LGHNA and CDR2 YNFKEQ. Trimming cost V 0 bases and J 10 bases, with 13 bases left between them. The CDR3 extends over 15 amino acids.

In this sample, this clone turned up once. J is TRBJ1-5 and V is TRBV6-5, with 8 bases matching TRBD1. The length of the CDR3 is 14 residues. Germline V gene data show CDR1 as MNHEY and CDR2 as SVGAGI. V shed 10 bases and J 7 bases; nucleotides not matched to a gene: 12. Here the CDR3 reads CATSTDREGQPQHF. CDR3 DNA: TGTGCCACAAGTACGGACAGGGAAGGGCAGCCCCAGCATTTT.

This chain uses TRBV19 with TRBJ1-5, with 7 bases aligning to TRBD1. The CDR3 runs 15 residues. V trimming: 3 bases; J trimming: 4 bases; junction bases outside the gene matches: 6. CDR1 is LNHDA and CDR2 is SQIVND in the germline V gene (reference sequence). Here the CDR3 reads CASSILGGRNQPQHF. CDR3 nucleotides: TGTGCCAGTAGTATTTTAGGGGGCAGGAATCAGCCCCAGCATTTT.

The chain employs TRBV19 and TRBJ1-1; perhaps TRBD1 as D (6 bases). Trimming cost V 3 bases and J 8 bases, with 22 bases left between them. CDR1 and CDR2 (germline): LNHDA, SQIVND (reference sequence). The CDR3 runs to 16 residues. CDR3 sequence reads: CASSISLRGMRMEAFF. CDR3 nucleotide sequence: TGTGCCAGTAGTATCAGTCTCAGGGGCATGAGAATGGAAGCTTTCTTT.

Here the CDR3 reads CASSVGGEGSYEQYF. The CDR3 DNA reads as TGTGCCAGCAGCGTAGGAGGGGAAGGGTCCTACGAGCAGTACTTC. The gene calls are TRBV9 and TRBJ2-7; the D call may be TRBD1 or TRBD2 (5 bases each). V shed 0 bases and J shed 1 base, with 11 bases lying between them. The germline V gene encodes CDR1 SGDLS and CDR2 YYNGEE. This CDR3 region has 15 residues.

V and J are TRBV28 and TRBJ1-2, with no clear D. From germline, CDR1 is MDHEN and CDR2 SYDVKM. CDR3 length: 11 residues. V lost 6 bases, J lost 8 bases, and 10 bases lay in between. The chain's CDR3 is CASSSSEGYTF. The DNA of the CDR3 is TGTGCCAGCAGCAGCTCCGAGGGCTACACCTTC.

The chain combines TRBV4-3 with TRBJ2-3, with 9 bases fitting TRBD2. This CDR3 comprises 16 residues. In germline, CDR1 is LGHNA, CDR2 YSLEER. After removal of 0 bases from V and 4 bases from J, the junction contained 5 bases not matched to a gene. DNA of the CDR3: TGCGCCAGCAGCCAAGATTTGCGGGGGGGCGCAGATACGCAGTATTTT. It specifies CASSQDLRGGADTQYF.

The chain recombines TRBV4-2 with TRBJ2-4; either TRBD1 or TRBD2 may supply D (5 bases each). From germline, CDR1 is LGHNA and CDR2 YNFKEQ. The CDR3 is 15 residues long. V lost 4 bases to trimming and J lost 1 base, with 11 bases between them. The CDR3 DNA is TGTGCCAGCAGCCTCGGAGAGGGGGCCAAAAACATTCAGTACTTC. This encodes CASSLGEGAKNIQYF.

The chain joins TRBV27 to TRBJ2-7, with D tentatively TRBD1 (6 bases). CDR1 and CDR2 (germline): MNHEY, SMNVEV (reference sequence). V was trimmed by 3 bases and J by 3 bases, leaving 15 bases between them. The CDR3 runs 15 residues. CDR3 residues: CASSFYAQGGYEQYF. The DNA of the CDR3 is TGTGCCAGCAGTTTTTACGCACAGGGTGGCTACGAGCAGTACTTC.

CDR3 nucleotides: TGTGCCAGCAGCTTAGCCGCACAACTCCACGAGCAGTACTTC. This gives the protein CASSLAAQLHEQYF. This chain connects TRBV7-6 to TRBJ2-7; D is ambiguous. V was shortened by 0 bases and J by 5 bases, with 11 bases between the two germline ends. CDR1 SGHVS and CDR2 FNYEAQ come from the germline V gene. There are 14 residues in the CDR3.

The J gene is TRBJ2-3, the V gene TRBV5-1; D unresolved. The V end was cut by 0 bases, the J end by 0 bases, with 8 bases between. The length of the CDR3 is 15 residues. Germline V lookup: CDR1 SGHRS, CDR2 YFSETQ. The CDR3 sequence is CASSLGVASTDTQYF. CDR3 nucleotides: TGCGCCAGCAGCTTGGGGGTAGCTAGCACAGATACGCAGTATTTT.

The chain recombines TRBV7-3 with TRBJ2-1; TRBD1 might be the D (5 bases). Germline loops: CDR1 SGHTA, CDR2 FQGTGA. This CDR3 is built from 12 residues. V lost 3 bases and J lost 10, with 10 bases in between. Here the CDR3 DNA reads TGTGCCAGCAGCTTGGAAAGGGGCGAGCAGTTCTTC. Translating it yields CASSLERGEQFF.

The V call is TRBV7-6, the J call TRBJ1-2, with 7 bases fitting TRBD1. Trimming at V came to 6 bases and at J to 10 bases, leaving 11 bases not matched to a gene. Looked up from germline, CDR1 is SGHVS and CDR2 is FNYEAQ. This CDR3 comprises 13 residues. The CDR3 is CASSPDREGDYTF. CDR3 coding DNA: TGTGCCAGCAGTCCAGACAGGGAAGGCGACTACACCTTC.